These 15 T cell receptor beta chains were all obtained from the same sample, sequenced in a study of T cell repertoires in cytomegalovirus infection. TCRdb redid the calling of the reads with MiXCR, one entry per CDR3 protein. The sample has about 900,000 distinct CDR3 sequences; around 32% are singletons. These TCRs are of unknown antigen specificity. This specimen was cultured CD8+ T cells from PBMCs, taken from culture after CMV antigen stimulation. These receptors all stem from a human donor in good health (CMV status not recorded). Some clones in this sample may be carry-over from other donors' samples.

Only a few counts were recorded for this clonotype. This chain joins TRBV20-1 and TRBJ2-1; D unclear. Trimming removed 7 bases from V and 5 bases from J, with 12 bases in between. Germline loops: CDR1 DFQATT, CDR2 SNEGSKA (reference sequence). The CDR3 covers 12 residues. The CDR3 DNA follows: TGCAGTGTCCCGGACCATAACAATGAGCAGTTCTTC. It encodes CSVPDHNNEQFF.

V gene TRBV2 combines with J gene TRBJ2-3, with D perhaps matching TRBD2 (5 bases). Between the trimmed V and J ends, which lost 11 bases and 2 bases, there was a span of 23 bases. The CDR3 consists of 16 residues. Germline V lookup: CDR1 SNHLY, CDR2 FYNNEI. Here the CDR3 DNA reads TGTGCCGGCCAGCTCCGCGGGCGCGGTACCACAGATACGCAGTATTTT. Protein sequence: CAGQLRGRGTTDTQYF.

This clonotype has a count of ten or more. The chain recombines TRBV7-2 with TRBJ2-5, with 8 bases that match TRBD1. The length of the CDR3 is 15 residues. V was pared by 5 bases and J by 0 bases, with 5 bases of the junction left unmatched. The germline V gene encodes CDR1 SGHTA and CDR2 FQGNSA. The CDR3 bases are TGTGCCAGCAGCCTGGGGACAGGTTACCAAGAGACCCAGTACTTC. Protein: CASSLGTGYQETQYF.

This chain joins TRBV10-3 and TRBJ1-2; D not resolved. This CDR3 is 11 amino acids long. Trimming took 6 bases from V and 4 from J, leaving 6 bases between them. From germline, CDR1 is ENHRY and CDR2 SYGVKD. CDR3 nucleotides: TGTGCCATCAGAATTACCTATGGCTACACCTTC. Protein sequence: CAIRITYGYTF.

Only a few counts were recorded for this clonotype. The chain couples TRBV6-1 to TRBJ2-1; 7 bases align to TRBD1. V dropped 6 bases and J dropped 4; count of bases not matched to a gene: 9. The germline V gene encodes CDR1 MNHNS and CDR2 SASEGT. This CDR3 is built from 15 residues. In DNA form, the CDR3 reads TGTGCCAGCAGCGTGACAGGGAGAGCTTACAATGAGCAGTTCTTC. Its translation is CASSVTGRAYNEQFF.

This sequence joins TRBV29-1 and TRBJ2-1, with 9 nucleotides matching TRBD2. The germline gives CDR1 SQVTM, CDR2 ANQGSEA. V lost 1 base to trimming and J lost 3 bases; unmatched junction nucleotides: 7. This CDR3 has 16 residues. CDR3 DNA sequence: TGCAGCGTTGAAGGTCTGGCGGGGGGGTTCTACAATGAGCAGTTCTTC. Its translation is CSVEGLAGGFYNEQFF.

This sequence joins TRBV28 and TRBJ1-1, with 10 positions matching TRBD1. Germline lookup yields CDR1 MDHEN and CDR2 SYDVKM. V shed 7 bases, J shed 4 bases, and the junction held 6 bases outside the gene matches. The CDR3 runs 14 residues. CDR3 nucleotides: TGTGCCAGCAATCCCAGGACAGGGGGCACTGAAGCTTTCTTT. The encoded protein is CASNPRTGGTEAFF.

The table lists this clonotype with a few counts. CDR3 DNA: TGTGCCAGCAGCACACCGGGACAAACCTCCTACGAGCAGTACTTC. Its translation is CASSTPGQTSYEQYF. This chain uses TRBV7-6 with TRBJ2-7, with D possibly being TRBD1 (6 bases). V was cut by 5 bases and J by 0 bases, with 14 bases left in between. This CDR3 is built from 15 residues. The germline CDR1 and CDR2 sequences are SGHVS and FNYEAQ.

The chain joins TRBV19 to TRBJ1-1; D is unresolved. Looked up from germline, CDR1 is LNHDA and CDR2 is SQIVND (reference sequence). This CDR3 has 14 amino acids. V lost 3 bases, J lost 4 bases, and 12 bases lay in between. CDR3 nucleotides: TGTGCCAGTAGTATCACACGAAAGGTCACTGAAGCTTTCTTT. Translation gives CASSITRKVTEAFF.

This chain uses TRBV7-9 with TRBJ2-4; TRBD1 is a possible D gene (5 bases). This CDR3 spans 16 amino acids. Trimming shortened V by 5 bases and J by 4 bases, and 18 bases separated the two germline ends. Germline V gene sequence: CDR1 SEHNR, CDR2 FQNEAQ (reference sequence). CDR3 bases: TGTGCCAGCAGCCCCCAGACAGAGAGTTTAAAAAACATTCAGTACTTC. Amino acid sequence: CASSPQTESLKNIQYF.

This clonotype appeared a single time. The CDR3 sequence is CASSPGAGGYEQYF. The CDR3 DNA reads TGTGCCAGCAGCCCGGGGGCAGGGGGCTACGAGCAGTACTTC. The V gene is TRBV12-3 or TRBV12-4, the J gene TRBJ2-7; tentative D call: TRBD1 (7 bases). V shed 6 bases and J shed 3 bases, with 15 bases lying between them. There are 14 residues in the CDR3.

The gene calls are TRBV5-6 and TRBJ1-5; no reliable D call. This CDR3 has 15 amino acids. The germline gives CDR1 SGHDT, CDR2 YYEEEE. V lost 0 bases, J lost 0 bases, and 7 bases lay in between. In nucleotides, the CDR3 is TGTGCCAGCAGCTTGGGCAGGATTAGCAATCAGCCCCAGCATTTT. Amino acids: CASSLGRISNQPQHF.

This clonotype was detected only a few times. The J gene is TRBJ1-2, the V gene TRBV12-5; 7 nucleotides agree with TRBD1. Germline V gives CDR1 LGHNT, CDR2 FRNRAP. With V trimmed by 6 bases and J by 4 bases, 11 bases remained unmatched. CDR3 length: 15 amino acids. DNA for the CDR3: TGTGCTAGTGGCCCGGGCAGGGGGAAATTCTATGGCTACACCTTC. Encoded protein: CASGPGRGKFYGYTF.

The chain is built from TRBV6-5 and TRBJ1-2, with TRBD1 matching over 7 bases. Germline V gives CDR1 MNHEY, CDR2 SVGAGI. V shed 2 bases and J 3 bases; nucleotides not matched to a gene: 12. The CDR3 covers 17 residues. CDR3: CASSYILEGAGDYGYTF. DNA for the CDR3: TGTGCCAGCAGTTACATATTGGAGGGGGCAGGCGACTATGGCTACACCTTC.

The rearrangement links TRBV6-2 or TRBV6-3 to TRBJ2-3, with 9 bases lining up with TRBD2. Losses at the gene ends were 10 bases for V and 12 bases for J; bases not matched to a gene: 17. The CDR3 totals 14 residues. Germline assignment: CDR1 MNHEY and CDR2 SVGEGT. The DNA for the CDR3 is TGTGCCATCTGCCAAGCGGGGGGCAAGACAATACAGTATTTT. Its translation is CAICQAGGKTIQYF.